This is a list of T cell receptor beta chains from one sample in a study of monozygotic twins with inflammatory bowel disease. TCRdb re-called the 5' RACE reads, yielding one record per CDR3 amino acid sequence without DNA. The sample has 200,000 to 250,000 distinct CDR3 sequences, and its top ten clones hold 1.5% to 2%. The sequenced sample was blood. The origin of the receptors is a human donor with ulcerative colitis or Crohn's disease, or a healthy co-twin of an affected twin (not recorded which). Each CDR3 is given with its conserved first and last residue.

>TRBJ2-2|TRBV5-1
CASSLGVPNTGELFF
>TRBJ2-1|TRBV4-1
CSSSQNDRDRPYNEQFF
>TRBJ2-1|TRBV3-1
CASSRSGTNFGEQFF
>TRBJ2-7|TRBV10-3
CATRQDPLYEQYF
>TRBJ2-3|TRBV7-8
CASSLVLGAVDTQYF
>TRBJ2-6|TRBV5-1
CASSWRDSGANVLTF
>TRBJ2-3|TRBV28
CASSFGGGIDTQYF
>TRBJ2-1|TRBV11-1
CASSASGGYNEQFF
>TRBJ2-7|TRBV27
CASSSRTYEQYF
>TRBJ1-1|TRBV5-1
CASSLAGGRGTEAFF
>TRBJ2-3|TRBV29-1
CSVSGGETDTQYF
>TRBJ1-2|TRBV7-9
CASSLASQTGLTF
>TRBJ2-1|TRBV5-1
CASSLGTTRNNEQFF
>TRBJ1-2|TRBV10-3
CAISEISGYGYTF
>TRBJ1-2|TRBV20-1
CSPHTGQEFYGYTF
>TRBJ1-2|TRBV6-1
CASSAVRGAFTNYGYTF
>TRBJ2-4|TRBV12-3/TRBV12-4
CASSSSDQNIQYF
>TRBJ1-1|TRBV20-1
CSARTAAVYTEAFF
>TRBJ2-7|TRBV27
CASSFKNSGVYEQYF
>TRBJ2-7|TRBV20-1
CSARDGASLIEQYF
>TRBJ1-1|TRBV5-1
CASSLDRMNTEAFF
>TRBJ2-2|TRBV5-1
CASSLGRNSNTGELFF
>TRBJ2-1|TRBV11-2
CASSLDGAALPRHEQFF
>TRBJ2-3|TRBV3-1
CASSQDPDTQYF
>TRBJ1-1|TRBV5-5
CASSLVERVYTNTEAFF
>TRBJ1-1|TRBV20-1
CSAPRDTEAFF
>TRBJ2-2|TRBV15
CATSSWTGGDTGELFF
>TRBJ2-1|TRBV5-1
CASSFYRDQAYNEQFF
>TRBJ2-3|TRBV5-1
CASSDRRAGDTQYF
>TRBJ2-5|TRBV4-1
CASSQGKGETQYF
>TRBJ1-4|TRBV12-3/TRBV12-4
CASSLGGGQRGEKLFF
>TRBJ2-7|TRBV3-1
CASSPLPGLNYEQYF
>TRBJ2-3|TRBV20-1
CSARAPTGGFTDTQYF
>TRBJ1-1|TRBV20-1
CSALPLNTEAFF
>TRBJ1-5|TRBV7-9
CASSQTGASNQPQHF
>TRBJ2-1|TRBV5-1
CASSLDPLSGNEQFF
>TRBJ2-1|TRBV5-6
CASSPRRNSYNEQFF
>TRBJ1-1|TRBV7-9
CTSSDRGMNTEAFF
>TRBJ2-3|TRBV5-1
CASSLEGGGSADTQYF
>TRBJ2-3|TRBV6-2/TRBV6-3
CASSYSQLTDTQYF
>TRBJ1-1|TRBV29-1
CSVDSTGNTEAFF
>TRBJ2-1|TRBV20-1
CSARESSGGADEQFF
>TRBJ1-3|TRBV29-1
CSAGGGAGNTIYF
>TRBJ1-6|TRBV9
CASSLKTGARSPLHF
>TRBJ2-5|TRBV20-1
CSATERGAFQETQYF
>TRBJ1-1|TRBV6-1
CASKIEANMNTEAFF
>TRBJ2-5|TRBV20-1
CSASGPGETQYF